Presented here are 8 T cell receptor beta chains from one specimen sequenced in a study of early T cells in non-severe SARS-CoV-2 infection. TCRdb re-called the 5' RACE reads through MiXCR, storing one row per CDR3 protein. The table records 40,000 or so distinct CDR3 sequences, approximately 8% of them present only once. This sample comprised whole blood, obtained at baseline. These receptor sequences come from an adult who was a healthcare worker with PCR-confirmed SARS-CoV-2 infection or an uninfected control (not recorded which).

This clonotype has a single count. The chain carries TRBV5-5 and TRBJ2-7, with 11 bases matching TRBD1. Germline CDR1 reads SGHKS; CDR2 reads YYEKEE (reference sequence). J gave up 4 bases and V 6 bases, and 6 bases lay outside the gene matches. CDR3 length: 14 residues. CDR3 sequence reads: CASNTGTGGYEQYF. CDR3 in DNA: TGTGCCAGCAACACCGGGACAGGGGGTTACGAGCAGTACTTC.

The chain uses TRBV6-2 or TRBV6-3 and TRBJ1-3; D is undetermined. With 6 bases removed from V and 0 bases from J, the gap between germline ends came to 12 bases. Germline CDR1 and CDR2: MNHEY and SVGEGT. CDR3 length: 15 residues. This CDR3 is CASSPAKNSGNTIYF. The CDR3 DNA sequence: TGTGCCAGCAGCCCTGCGAAGAACTCTGGAAACACCATATATTTT.

This chain connects TRBV5-8 to TRBJ1-1; the match to TRBD1 covers 7 bases. Germline CDR1 SGHTS, CDR2 YDEGEE. The CDR3 runs 14 residues. The junction had 4 bases not matched to a gene; V was cut back by 1 base and J by 4 bases. The CDR3 nucleotides read TGTGCCAGCAGCTTGACAGGGGCTGGCACTGAAGCTTTCTTT. It is translated as CASSLTGAGTEAFF.

The chain is built from TRBV27 and TRBJ2-3; no firm D call. CDR3 length equals 10 residues. V was pared by 4 bases and J by 10 bases, with 6 bases between. CDR1 is MNHEY and CDR2 is SMNVEV in the germline V gene (reference sequence). CDR3 sequence reads: CASSCGAQYF. The CDR3 DNA is TGTGCCAGCAGTTGTGGGGCGCAGTATTTT.

This clonotype has at least ten counts. This rearrangement joins TRBV5-1 to TRBJ1-1; maybe TRBD1 (5 bases). The CDR3 length is 13 residues. The germline V gene has CDR1 SGHRS and CDR2 YFSETQ. V was pared by 4 bases and J by 8 bases, with 15 bases between. The CDR3 is CASSPYQGTEAFF. DNA of the CDR3: TGCGCCAGCAGCCCATACCAGGGAACCGAAGCTTTCTTT.

In this sample, this clonotype turned up many times. The gene calls are TRBV5-4 and TRBJ2-7; 9 nucleotides line up with TRBD1. The germline V gene encodes CDR1 SGHNT and CDR2 YYREEE (reference sequence). V gave up 5 bases and J gave up 0 bases; unmatched junction bases: 6. CDR3 length: 15 amino acids. The CDR3 region has the DNA TGTGCCAGCAGTCCTGACAGGGGGACCTCCTACGAGCAGTACTTC. Its protein is CASSPDRGTSYEQYF.

The table lists this clonotype with a few counts. The rearrangement links TRBV6-5 to TRBJ2-2; no clear D. Germline V gives CDR1 MNHEY, CDR2 SVGAGI. The V gene lost 0 bases and the J gene lost 5 bases, with 10 bases spanning the gap. The CDR3 sequence is 15 residues long. The CDR3 here is CASSYSALRTGELFF. Written as DNA, the CDR3 is TGTGCCAGCAGTTACTCTGCCCTAAGAACCGGGGAGCTGTTTTTT.

At least ten counts were recorded for this clonotype. The chain couples TRBV7-2 to TRBJ2-2; no definite D call. The CDR3 length is 13 residues. Deletions cut 1 base from V and 1 base from J, with 1 base between. Looked up from germline, CDR1 is SGHTA and CDR2 is FQGNSA. The CDR3 region has the DNA TGTGCCAGCAGCTTAGGGAACACCGGGGAGCTGTTTTTT. Residues: CASSLGNTGELFF.